These 28 T cell receptor beta chains were all obtained from the same sample, sequenced in a study of blood T cell repertoires in COVID-19. Measured with immunoSEQ multiplex PCR; TCRdb has only the in-frame clones, and not every one. The repertoire holds about 300,000 clones, with around 88% as singletons. Material for sequencing was peripheral blood. The receptors here all came from a woman between 25 and 40 years old who had recovered from COVID-19.

This clone was seen a few times. Germline and junction disagree at one end, which may indicate a read error. The rearrangement uses TRBV12-3 or TRBV12-4 and TRBJ2-3; 7 bases fit TRBD1. The CDR3 length is 12 residues. The CDR3 nucleotides read TGTGCCAGCAGATTTAACTTAGACAGGGAGAATTTT. Encoded protein: CASRFNLDRENF.

V and J are TRBV3-1 (or the pseudogene TRBV3-2) and TRBJ1-2; D remains unclear. In germline, CDR1 is LGHDT, CDR2 YNNKEL (reference sequence). V was pared by 3 bases and J by 8 bases, with 10 bases between. The CDR3 length is 12 residues. The CDR3 is CASSQARGGYTF. The CDR3 DNA sequence: TGTGCCAGCAGCCAGGCCCGCGGGGGCTACACCTTC.

This chain links TRBV5-8 with TRBJ1-6, with 7 bases aligning to TRBD1. Germline CDR1 reads SGHTS; CDR2 reads YDEGEE. This CDR3 is built from 14 residues. V was pared by 6 bases and J by 7 bases, with 7 bases of the junction left unmatched. The CDR3 sequence is CASIWTGPNSPLHF. Written as DNA, the CDR3 is TGTGCCAGCATCTGGACAGGCCCGAATTCACCCCTCCACTTT.

About this clone itself: An end of the junction differs from the germline gene, which may be a read error. The chain couples TRBV6-5 to TRBJ1-2; D unclear. Germline values: CDR1 MNHEY, CDR2 SVGAGI. The CDR3 covers 14 residues. The CDR3 spells CASSDSPGLYGYTF. The CDR3 DNA sequence: TGTGCCAGCAGTGACTCCCCCGGACTCTATGGCTACACCTTC.

The chain has TRBV5-6 and TRBJ2-5, with D maybe TRBD2 (7 bases). The germline gives CDR1 SGHDT, CDR2 YYEEEE. The CDR3 length is 13 residues. V was trimmed by 5 bases and J by 5 bases, leaving 13 bases between them. The CDR3 spells CASSPQGGETQYF. CDR3 bases: TGTGCCAGCAGTCCACAGGGAGGGGAGACCCAGTACTTC.

V usage is TRBV7-8 and J usage is TRBJ2-1; 7 nucleotides line up with TRBD2. V shed 8 bases, J shed 2 bases, and the junction held 6 bases outside the gene matches. The CDR3 consists of 14 residues. Germline V gene data show CDR1 as SGHVS and CDR2 as FQNEAQ. The CDR3, as DNA: TGTGCCAGCCTGCCGGGGGGTACCTACAATGAGCAGTTCTTC. Protein sequence: CASLPGGTYNEQFF.

This chain links TRBV4-1 with TRBJ2-1; the D gene is possibly TRBD2 (5 bases). Trimming pared 4 bases from V and 5 bases from J, leaving 9 bases between. CDR3 size: 13 residues. The germline CDR1 and CDR2 sequences are MGHRA and YSYEKL. The CDR3 here is CASSLIGNNEQFF. DNA of the CDR3: TGCGCCAGCAGCCTCATCGGGAACAATGAGCAGTTCTTC.

V is TRBV5-1 and J is TRBJ2-1; no firm D call. Trimming removed 0 bases from V and 5 bases from J, with 12 bases in between. The CDR3 sequence is 15 residues long. Germline CDR1 reads SGHRS; CDR2 reads YFSETQ. The chain's CDR3 is CASSLALRSHNEQFF. In DNA, the CDR3 is TGCGCCAGCAGCTTGGCACTAAGGTCCCACAATGAGCAGTTCTTC.

Only a few counts were recorded for this clone. The chain couples TRBV6-6 to TRBJ2-2; TRBD2 might be the D (6 bases). Germline V lookup: CDR1 MNHNY, CDR2 SVGAGI (reference sequence). CDR3 size: 11 residues. CDR3 protein: CAFREAGELFF. Written as DNA, the CDR3 is TGTGCATTCAGGGAGGCCGGGGAGCTGTTTTTT.

The chain links TRBV6-6 to TRBJ2-2; TRBD1 is a possible D gene (8 bases). With 5 bases removed from V and 6 bases from J, the gap between germline ends came to 16 bases. The CDR3 loop spans 15 amino acids. Germline lookup yields CDR1 MNHNY and CDR2 SVGAGI (reference sequence). The CDR3 DNA reads TGTGCCAGCAGTGCGGACAGGGCGGGAGCCGGGGAGCTGTTTTTT. It specifies CASSADRAGAGELFF.

The V call is TRBV27, the J call TRBJ1-2, with TRBD1 as a possible D gene (6 bases). CDR1 and CDR2 from the germline V gene are MNHEY and SMNVEV (reference sequence). This CDR3 is built from 15 residues. Trimming cost V 5 bases and J 2 bases, with 15 bases left between them. The CDR3 is CASSPNRVSNYGYTF. For the CDR3, the DNA is TGTGCCAGCAGTCCGAACAGGGTTTCCAACTATGGCTACACCTTC.

In its sample, this clone was seen a few times. This chain links TRBV28 with TRBJ2-1; D is possibly TRBD2 (5 bases). The V end lost 10 bases, the J end lost 8 bases, and 12 bases lay between the germline ends. This CDR3 contains 11 residues. Germline V gene data show CDR1 as MDHEN and CDR2 as SYDVKM. CDR3 residues: CATRGRDEQFF. CDR3 nucleotide sequence: TGTGCCACCAGAGGGAGAGATGAGCAGTTCTTC.

The chain couples TRBV11-2 to TRBJ2-3; 7 positions match TRBD2. This CDR3 spans 15 amino acids. Germline CDR1 and CDR2: SGHAT and FQNNGV. V lost 5 bases and J lost 1; bases outside the gene matches: 6. The CDR3 reads CASSVPGGRTDTQYF. The CDR3 DNA sequence: TGTGCCAGCAGCGTACCGGGGGGACGCACAGATACGCAGTATTTT. Drawing the rest from reference TRBV11-2 and TRBJ2-3, the complete variable domain is EAGVAQSPRYKIIEKRQSVAFWCNPISGHATLYWYQQILGQGPKLLIQFQNNGVVDDSQLPKDRFSAERLKGVDSTLKIQPAKLEDSAVYLCASSVPGGRTDTQYFGPGTRLTVL.

This clone was counted a single time. The genes are TRBV24-1 and TRBJ1-1; no clear D gene. The CDR3 runs 13 residues. Between the trimmed V and J ends, which lost 7 bases and 1 base, there was a span of 9 bases. Per germline, CDR1 KGHDR and CDR2 SFDVKD. The CDR3 nucleotides are TGTGCCACCAGGGCAACAGAGAACACTGAAGCTTTCTTT. Protein product: CATRATENTEAFF.

The rearrangement links TRBV4-1 to TRBJ1-1, with 12 bases fitting TRBD1. CDR1 and CDR2 from the germline V gene are MGHRA and YSYEKL. With V trimmed by 4 bases and J by 5 bases, 5 bases remained unmatched. The CDR3 is made up of 15 amino acids. CDR3 region: CASSPGTGGSTEAFF. Here the CDR3 DNA reads TGCGCCAGCAGCCCCGGGACAGGGGGCAGTACTGAAGCTTTCTTT.

The chain combines TRBV14 with TRBJ2-7; perhaps TRBD1 as D (6 bases). The CDR3 is 15 amino acids. The germline V gene has CDR1 SGHDN and CDR2 FVKESK. With 2 bases removed from V and 3 bases from J, the gap between germline ends came to 14 bases. This CDR3 is CASSQTGSSGYEQYF. The CDR3, as DNA: TGTGCCAGCAGCCAAACAGGGAGCTCGGGCTACGAGCAGTACTTC.

The rearrangement links TRBV5-5 to TRBJ2-7; 7 nucleotides line up with TRBD1. Germline loops: CDR1 SGHKS, CDR2 YYEKEE (reference sequence). The CDR3 has 14 residues. Unmatched junction bases numbered 7, after V lost 4 bases and J lost 3 bases. The CDR3 is CASSTGQPLYEQYF. The CDR3 region has the DNA TGTGCCAGCAGCACGGGACAGCCACTCTACGAGCAGTACTTC.

The rearrangement uses TRBV4-2 and TRBJ2-5, with TRBD1 matching 10 bases. CDR1 is LGHNA and CDR2 is YNFKEQ in the germline V gene. The CDR3 runs 16 residues. V gave up 4 bases and J gave up 0 bases; unmatched junction bases: 5. CDR3 nucleotides: TGTGCCAGCAGCCCTAAAGGGACAGGGGACCAAGAGACCCAGTACTTC. Protein: CASSPKGTGDQETQYF.

The rearrangement links TRBV9 to TRBJ1-1; no clear D gene. This CDR3 comprises 16 residues. V gave up 4 bases and J gave up 3 bases, with 19 bases separating them. The germline V gene has CDR1 SGDLS and CDR2 YYNGEE. CDR3 residues: CASSPMAGAADTEAFF. CDR3 DNA: TGTGCCAGCAGCCCCATGGCGGGCGCGGCGGACACTGAAGCTTTCTTT.

The chain employs TRBV27 and TRBJ1-4, with D unclear. V gave up 1 base and J gave up 1 base, with 4 bases separating them. Germline CDR1 MNHEY, CDR2 SMNVEV (reference sequence). The CDR3 runs 14 residues. CDR3: CASSLLRTNEKLFF. The CDR3 nucleotides are TGTGCCAGCAGTTTATTGAGAACTAATGAAAAACTGTTTTTT.

This sequence joins TRBV18 and TRBJ1-3; 9 bases line up with TRBD1. The CDR3 is made up of 16 amino acids. V lost 3 bases and J lost 2; bases outside the gene matches: 5. Germline CDR1 is KGHSH and CDR2 is LQKENI. CDR3 loop: CASSPLQGATGNTIYF. CDR3 nucleotides: TGTGCCAGCTCACCCTTACAGGGGGCCACTGGAAACACCATATATTTT. The variable domain in full, completed from reference TRBV18 and TRBJ1-3, reads NAGVMQNPRHLVRRRGQEARLRCSPMKGHSHVYWYRQLPEEGLKFMVYLQKENIIDESGMPKERFSAEFPKEGPSILRIQQVVRGDSAAYFCASSPLQGATGNTIYFGEGSWLTVV.

This clone was observed once. The genes are TRBV9 and TRBJ2-4, with D tentatively TRBD2 (5 bases). Germline V gene data show CDR1 as SGDLS and CDR2 as YYNGEE. The CDR3 covers 15 residues. Deletions cut 3 bases from V and 3 bases from J, with 13 bases between. In DNA form, the CDR3 reads TGTGCCAGCAGCGCCGGACCGGGAAACAAAAACATTCAGTACTTC. Its protein is CASSAGPGNKNIQYF.

V is TRBV2 and J is TRBJ1-6; D remains unclear. Trimming cost V 5 bases and J 9 bases, with 8 bases left between them. The length of the CDR3 is 12 residues. Germline V gene sequence: CDR1 SNHLY, CDR2 FYNNEI. DNA of the CDR3: TGTGCCAGCAGTTTCCAAATTTCACCCCTCCACTTT. As protein: CASSFQISPLHF.

The V gene is TRBV4-2, the J gene TRBJ2-7, with TRBD1 as a possible D gene (5 bases). The CDR3 is made up of 15 amino acids. The germline V gene encodes CDR1 LGHNA and CDR2 YNFKEQ. V dropped 1 base and J dropped 5 bases, with 15 bases sitting between them. The CDR3 nucleotides read TGTGCCAGCAGCCAAGTGGTAGGGGCCCCCCACGAGCAGTACTTC. It yields the protein CASSQVVGAPHEQYF.

The chain recombines TRBV7-9 with TRBJ2-1, with 7 bases lining up with TRBD2. Germline CDR1 and CDR2: SEHNR and FQNEAQ (reference sequence). The CDR3 contains 16 residues. The V gene end was trimmed by 5 bases and the J gene end by 0 bases; junction bases not matched to a gene: 7. CDR3 amino acids: CASSMTSRSSYNEQFF. The CDR3 nucleotides are TGTGCCAGCAGCATGACTAGCCGGAGCTCCTACAATGAGCAGTTCTTC. The whole variable domain, filled in from reference TRBV7-9 and TRBJ2-1, reads DTGVSQNPRHKITKRGQNVTFRCDPISEHNRLYWYRQTLGQGPEFLTYFQNEAQLEKSRLLSDRFSAERPKGSFSTLEIQRTEQGDSAMYLCASSMTSRSSYNEQFFGPGTRLTVL.

The genes are TRBV5-4 and TRBJ1-2; 9 bases fit TRBD1. Looked up from germline, CDR1 is SGHNT and CDR2 is YYREEE (reference sequence). The ends lost 4 bases at V and 4 bases at J; junction bases unmatched: 8. This CDR3 is 15 amino acids long. Written as DNA, the CDR3 is TGTGCCAGCAGCCAGGGACAGGGATCGATCTATGGCTACACCTTC. Translation gives CASSQGQGSIYGYTF.

At least ten counts were recorded for this clone. In the same sample, other DNA sequences code for this CDR3. The chain couples TRBV19 to TRBJ1-5; TRBD1 agrees at 9 bases. Trimming took 3 bases from V and 0 from J; bases not matched to a gene: 6. Germline V lookup: CDR1 LNHDA, CDR2 SQIVND (reference sequence). The CDR3 consists of 17 residues. DNA of the CDR3: TGTGCCAGTAGTATTAAACAGGGGGCCTATAGCAATCAGCCCCAGCATTTT. This encodes CASSIKQGAYSNQPQHF.

This chain uses TRBV15 with TRBJ2-7; possible D gene TRBD1, 5 bases. Per germline, CDR1 LNHNV and CDR2 YYDKDF (reference sequence). The CDR3 loop spans 14 amino acids. V lost 1 base and J 5 bases, leaving 12 bases between the germline ends. The CDR3 DNA is TGTGCCACCAGCAGAGTAGAGGCAGGGCACGAGCAGTACTTC. Translated: CATSRVEAGHEQYF.